This T cell receptor (beta chain) was identified during a study of blood T cell repertoires in COVID-19. Overall study: The study drew acute and convalescent COVID-19 samples from the United States, Italy and Spain.

Trimming took off 4 bases at V and 2 bases at J, with 15 bases between the two ends. The germline CDR1 and CDR2 sequences are SGHAT and FQNNGV. The CDR3 spans 15 residues. The study recruited people aged roughly 18 to 95 years across approximately 24 US areas. Clinical histories supplied by participants themselves formed the basis of cohort assignment. Repertoires were generated with immunoSEQ multiplex PCR, while TCRdb's copy carries only in-frame clones and drops some. The top ten clones hold 0.9% to 1.5% of a sample with roughly 76,000 clones, 85% to 90% of them seen once. The chain employs TRBV11-2 and TRBJ2-7; D might be TRBD2 (8 bases). The sequenced sample consisted of PBMCs or T cells enriched from blood (not recorded which). This sequence was found in a woman between 45 and 60 years old with acute COVID-19. This CDR3 is CASSYSGTDAYEQYF. The CDR3 DNA reads TGTGCCAGCAGCTATAGCGGGACAGATGCCTACGAGCAGTACTTC.